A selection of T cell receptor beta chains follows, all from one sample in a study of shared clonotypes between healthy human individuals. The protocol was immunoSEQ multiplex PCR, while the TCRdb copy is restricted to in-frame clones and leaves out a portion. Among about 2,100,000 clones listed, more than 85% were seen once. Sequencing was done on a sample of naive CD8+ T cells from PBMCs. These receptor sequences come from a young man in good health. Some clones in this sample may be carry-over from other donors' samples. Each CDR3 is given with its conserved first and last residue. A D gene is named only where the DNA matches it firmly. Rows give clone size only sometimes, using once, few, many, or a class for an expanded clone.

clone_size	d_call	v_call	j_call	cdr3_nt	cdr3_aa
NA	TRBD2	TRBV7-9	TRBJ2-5	TGTGCCAGCAGCTTCCAAATAGCGGGAGCAGAGACCCAGTACTTC	CASSFQIAGAETQYF
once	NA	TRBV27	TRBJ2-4	TGTGCCAGCAGAAGAGTCTACCTGGGGGGGCGAACTCTGAACATTCAGTACTTC	CASRRVYLGGRTLNIQYF
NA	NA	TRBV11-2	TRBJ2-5	TGTGCCAGCAGCTACGGTTCTAATGGCGAGACCCAGTACTTC	CASSYGSNGETQYF
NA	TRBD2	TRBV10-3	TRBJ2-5	TGTGCCATCCGGGGGGTCGGCCAAGAGACCCAGTACTTC	CAIRGVGQETQYF
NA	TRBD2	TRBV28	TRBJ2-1	TGTGCCAGCGGACTAACCGGGACTACCTACAATGAGCAGTTCTTC	CASGLTGTTYNEQFF
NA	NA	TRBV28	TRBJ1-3	TGTGCCAGCAGTTTGGCACGGAACACCATATATTTT	CASSLARNTIYF
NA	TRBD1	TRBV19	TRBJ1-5	TGTGCCAGTAGGGAGAGAGACAGGGGGCCCTATAGCAATCAGCCCCAGCATTTT	CASRERDRGPYSNQPQHF
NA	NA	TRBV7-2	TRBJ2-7	TGTGCCAGCAGTTCTATCAGAAGGGGAGTTGTTTACGAGCAGTACTTC	CASSSIRRGVVYEQYF
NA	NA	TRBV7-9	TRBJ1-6	TGTGCCAGCAGCTTACTCGGGGTTAAGAATTCACCCCTCCACTTT	CASSLLGVKNSPLHF
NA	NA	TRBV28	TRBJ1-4	TGTGCCAGCAGCCTCGGGAGACTTAATGAAAAACTGTTTTTT	CASSLGRLNEKLFF
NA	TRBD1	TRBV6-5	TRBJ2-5	TGTGCCAGCAGTACGTTGACAGGGGGCGAGGAGACCCAGTACTTC	CASSTLTGGEETQYF
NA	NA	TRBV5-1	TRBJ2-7	TGCGCCAGCAGCTTGGTGGGGAGAAACTACGAGCAGTACTTC	CASSLVGRNYEQYF
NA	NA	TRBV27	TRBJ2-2	TGTGCCAGCAGTTTCAGCGGGACCGGGGAGCTGTTTTTT	CASSFSGTGELFF
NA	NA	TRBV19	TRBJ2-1	TGTGCCAGTAGATGGGGGAGAAATGAGCAGTTCTTC	CASRWGRNEQFF
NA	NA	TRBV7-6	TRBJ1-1	TGTGCCAGCAGCTTAGAGTCCACTGAAGCTTTCTTT	CASSLESTEAFF
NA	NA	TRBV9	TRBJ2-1	TGTGCCAGCAGCGTAGGACTGAATGAGCAGTTCTTC	CASSVGLNEQFF
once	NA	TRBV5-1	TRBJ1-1	TGCGCCAGCAGCTTAGATGTTCGGGCTGAAGCTTTCTTT	CASSLDVRAEAFF
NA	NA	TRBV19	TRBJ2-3	TGTGCCAGTACCGGGTGGGGCACAGATACGCAGTATTTT	CASTGWGTDTQYF
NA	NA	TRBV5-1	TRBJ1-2	TGCGCCAGCAGCTCGCACAGGGAGAACTATGGCTACACCTTC	CASSSHRENYGYTF
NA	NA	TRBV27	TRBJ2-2	TGTGCCAGCAGTTTATTGGTCAGGTATACCGAGCCCGGGGAGCTGTTTTTT	CASSLLVRYTEPGELFF
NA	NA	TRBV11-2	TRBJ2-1	TGTGCCAGCAGCAAATTTGACACCTACAATGAGCAGTTCTTC	CASSKFDTYNEQFF
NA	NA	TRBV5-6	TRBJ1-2	TGTGCCAGCAGCTTGGGCACGGCTTCGGGCTATGGCTACACCTTC	CASSLGTASGYGYTF
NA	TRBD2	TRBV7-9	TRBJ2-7	TGTGCCAGCCTTGGGGGACTAGCGGGAAGGGAGTACTTC	CASLGGLAGREYF
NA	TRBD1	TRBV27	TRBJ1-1	TGTGCCAGCAGTTTCCGGGACAGAGGTTGGGGGGGGACTGAAGCTTTCTTT	CASSFRDRGWGGTEAFF
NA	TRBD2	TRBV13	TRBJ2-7	TGTGCCAGCAGCTCCTACTCTAGCGGCCCCTACGAGCAGTACTTC	CASSSYSSGPYEQYF
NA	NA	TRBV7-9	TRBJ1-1	TGTGCCAGCAGCAAAGGGACGAGAATGAACACTGAAGCTTTCTTT	CASSKGTRMNTEAFF
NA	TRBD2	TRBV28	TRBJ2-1	TGTGCCAGCAGTTTGGACCCTAGCGGGAGGGTGAACAATGAGCAGTTCTTC	CASSLDPSGRVNNEQFF
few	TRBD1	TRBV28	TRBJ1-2	TGTGCCAGCAGTCGGGACAGCTATGGCTACACCTTC	CASSRDSYGYTF
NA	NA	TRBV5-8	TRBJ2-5	TGTGCCAGCACCTTAAGGTACAGCGAGTACCAAGAGACCCAGTACTTC	CASTLRYSEYQETQYF
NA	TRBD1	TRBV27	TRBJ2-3	TGTGCCAGCAGGCTACGGACAGGGACTAGCACAGATACGCAGTATTTT	CASRLRTGTSTDTQYF
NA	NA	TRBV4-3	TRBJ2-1	TGCGCCAGCAGCCAAGATCGTGCCCCGTACAATGAGCAGTTCTTC	CASSQDRAPYNEQFF
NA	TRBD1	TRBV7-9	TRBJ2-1	TGTGCCAGCAGCCCCAAGGGGGCGGGCTACAATGAGCAGTTCTTC	CASSPKGAGYNEQFF
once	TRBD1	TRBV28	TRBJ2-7	TGTGCCATAGGGGACAGGGCCGGGGGCAGCGAGCAGTACTTC	CAIGDRAGGSEQYF
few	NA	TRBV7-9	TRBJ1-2	TGTGCCAGCAGCAGCGACAGCCCCTATGGCTACACCTTC	CASSSDSPYGYTF
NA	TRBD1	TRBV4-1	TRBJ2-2	TGCGCCAGCAGCCAAGATGGGACAGGGGACCCGAGGACCGGGGAGCTGTTTTTT	CASSQDGTGDPRTGELFF
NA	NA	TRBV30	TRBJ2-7	TGTGCCTGGAGGGGACGGGACGAGCAGTACTTC	CAWRGRDEQYF
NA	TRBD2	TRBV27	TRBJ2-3	TGTGCCAGCAGTTTATACGGGACTAGTGGTGCAGATACGCAGTATTTT	CASSLYGTSGADTQYF